This is a list of T cell receptor beta chains from one sample in a study of blood T cell repertoires in COVID-19. The method was immunoSEQ multiplex PCR; TCRdb's version includes in-frame clones alone and lacks a portion of them. The sample has some 95,000 clones; over 70% are singletons. The sequencing sample was made of peripheral blood. The origin of the receptors is a man aged 50 to 59 who had recovered from COVID-19. CDR3s include the opening cysteine and the closing phenylalanine or tryptophan. A D gene is named only where the DNA matches it firmly. Not every row has a clone size; where given, it reads once, few, many or a size class.

>NA|TRBV6-1|NA|TRBJ1-5
CASSERVGFSNQPQHF
TGTGCCAGCAGTGAACGGGTAGGCTTTAGCAATCAGCCCCAGCATTTT
>NA|TRBV28|few|TRBJ2-4
CASNRAGNIQYF
TGTGCCAGCAACAGGGCCGGGAACATTCAGTACTTC
>TRBD2|TRBV18|NA|TRBJ2-7
CASSPPGLAGAYEQYF
TGTGCCAGCTCACCACCGGGACTAGCGGGAGCCTACGAGCAGTACTTC
>TRBD2|TRBV28|few|TRBJ2-1
CASSLGAGTKIRLAGRVDQYEQFF
TGTGCCAGCAGTTTAGGGGCCGGGACAAAAATTAGACTAGCGGGGAGGGTTGACCAATATGAGCAGTTCTTC
>NA|TRBV5-6|NA|TRBJ1-1
CASSLPSYPEAFF
TGTGCCAGCAGCCTACCATCGTATCCTGAAGCTTTCTTT
>NA|TRBV11-2|NA|TRBJ1-6
CASSRVGNSPLHF
TGTGCCAGCAGCCGGGTAGGAAATTCACCCCTCCACTTT
>TRBD2|TRBV28|NA|TRBJ2-2
CASSRTSGANTGELFF
TGTGCCAGCAGTCGGACTAGCGGGGCGAACACCGGGGAGCTGTTTTTT
>NA|TRBV6-6|NA|TRBJ2-7
CASSDPRVTYEQYF
TGTGCCAGCAGTGATCCCCGAGTAACCTACGAGCAGTACTTC
>NA|TRBV5-1|NA|TRBJ2-3
CASSLAGSSLTDTQYF
TGCGCCAGCAGCTTGGCCGGGTCATCCCTCACAGATACGCAGTATTTT
>TRBD1|TRBV19|NA|TRBJ1-2
CASSPTGAGGYGYTF
TGTGCCAGTAGCCCTACAGGGGCCGGCGGCTATGGCTACACCTTC